These 18 T cell receptor beta chains originate from one sample sequenced in a study of blood T cell repertoires in COVID-19. Produced via immunoSEQ multiplex PCR; TCRdb's table is partial and in-frame only. The sample includes around 300,000 clones, approximately 88% of them seen just once. Sequenced material: PBMCs or T cells enriched from blood (not recorded which). The receptors were sampled from a man aged 25-45 years who had recovered from COVID-19.

The count of this clone is one. The chain recombines TRBV7-9 with TRBJ2-7, with 7 bases identical to TRBD2. V lost 5 bases and J lost 2; bases outside the gene matches: 12. The CDR3 contains 16 residues. Germline assignment: CDR1 SEHNR and CDR2 FQNEAQ (reference sequence). The CDR3 DNA reads as TGTGCCAGCAGCCCCCCCGGAGCAGGGACTACCTACGAGCAGTACTTC. Protein sequence: CASSPPGAGTTYEQYF.

V gene TRBV2 combines with J gene TRBJ2-5, with D possibly matching TRBD2 (5 bases). Trimming shortened V by 3 bases and J by 7 bases, and 12 bases separated the two germline ends. CDR1 and CDR2 from the germline V gene are SNHLY and FYNNEI. This CDR3 spans 13 amino acids. CDR3 nucleotide sequence: TGTGCCAGCAGTGATTCGGGGTGGGGGACCCAGTACTTC. This translates into CASSDSGWGTQYF.

The chain is built from TRBV28 and TRBJ1-5, with TRBD1 matching 8 bases. Trimming took 8 bases from V and 4 from J; bases not matched to a gene: 7. This CDR3 contains 14 residues. CDR1 and CDR2 (germline): MDHEN, SYDVKM. CDR3 in amino acids: CASLQGAGNQPQHF. The CDR3 DNA reads TGTGCCAGCCTGCAGGGGGCCGGTAATCAGCCCCAGCATTTT.

The genes are TRBV25-1 and TRBJ2-1, with 13 bases identical to TRBD2. Germline V lookup: CDR1 MGHDK, CDR2 SYGVNS. The length of the CDR3 is 15 residues. V dropped 6 bases and J dropped 4; count of bases not matched to a gene: 3. CDR3 in DNA: TGTGCCAGCAGCGGACTAGCGGGGGCTTACAATGAGCAGTTCTTC. Its translation: CASSGLAGAYNEQFF.

This clone was seen once. The V gene is TRBV18, the J gene TRBJ1-5, with D maybe TRBD1 (5 bases). This CDR3 is 13 amino acids long. V lost 6 bases, J lost 5 bases, and 11 bases lay in between. Germline V gives CDR1 KGHSH, CDR2 LQKENI. The CDR3 spells CASSQGQDQPQHF. CDR3 in DNA: TGTGCCAGCTCCCAGGGTCAAGATCAGCCCCAGCATTTT.

The chain employs TRBV7-9 and TRBJ1-6, with D perhaps TRBD1 (6 bases). This CDR3 has 15 amino acids. Per germline, CDR1 SEHNR and CDR2 FQNEAQ (reference sequence). V was pared by 6 bases and J by 6 bases, with 15 bases between. The DNA of the CDR3 is TGTGCCAGCAGGAGGGGGGGGTGGACTAATTCACCCCTCCACTTT. Translated: CASRRGGWTNSPLHF.

The V call is TRBV25-1, the J call TRBJ1-6; no clear D. Germline assignment: CDR1 MGHDK and CDR2 SYGVNS. Trimming took 5 bases from V and 0 from J, leaving 5 bases between them. The CDR3 runs 14 residues. The CDR3 DNA sequence: TGTGCCAGCAGTAGGAGCTCCTATAATTCACCCCTCCACTTT. It yields the protein CASSRSSYNSPLHF.

This clone has a handful of counts. V is TRBV24-1 and J is TRBJ1-5; a possible D gene is TRBD1 (5 bases). The germline CDR1 and CDR2 sequences are KGHDR and SFDVKD. V lost 3 bases, J lost 7 bases, and 15 bases lay in between. The CDR3 has 15 residues. CDR3 loop: CATSDQRGGLQPQHF. CDR3 bases: TGTGCCACCAGTGATCAGAGGGGAGGTTTACAGCCCCAGCATTTT.

CDR3 region: CASSDPPGSREKLFF. For the CDR3, the DNA is TGTGCCAGCAGTGACCCGCCAGGGTCGCGTGAAAAACTGTTTTTT. The chain couples TRBV2 to TRBJ1-4; D perhaps matches TRBD1 (5 bases). Germline V CDR1 and CDR2: SNHLY, FYNNEI. With 3 bases removed from V and 7 bases from J, the gap between germline ends came to 15 bases. The CDR3 covers 15 residues.

The chain employs TRBV15 and TRBJ2-5; D might be TRBD1 (6 bases). V was shortened by 0 bases and J by 6 bases, with 11 bases between the two germline ends. In germline, CDR1 is LNHNV, CDR2 YYDKDF (reference sequence). The CDR3 contains 14 residues. DNA of the CDR3: TGTGCCACCAGCAGAGATGAAGGGGGACAGACCCAGTACTTC. It is translated as CATSRDEGGQTQYF.

The chain is built from TRBV9 and TRBJ1-1, with 9 bases identical to TRBD1. This CDR3 region has 14 residues. Germline V gene lookup returns CDR1 SGDLS and CDR2 YYNGEE. V dropped 4 bases and J dropped 4; count of bases not matched to a gene: 5. The CDR3 here is CASSPRDRVTEAFF. The CDR3 DNA reads as TGTGCCAGCAGCCCCCGGGACAGGGTCACTGAAGCTTTCTTT.

The genes are TRBV10-3 and TRBJ1-6, with D perhaps matching TRBD1 (5 bases). The CDR3 length is 16 residues. With 2 bases removed from V and 0 bases from J, the gap between germline ends came to 8 bases. Germline V gene sequence: CDR1 ENHRY, CDR2 SYGVKD. CDR3 sequence: CAISEGGASYNSPLHF. The CDR3 region has the DNA TGTGCCATCAGTGAGGGTGGGGCCTCCTATAATTCACCCCTCCACTTT.

V usage is TRBV4-1 and J usage is TRBJ1-5; 9 nucleotides line up with TRBD1. The CDR3 is 16 amino acids. Germline V gene sequence: CDR1 MGHRA, CDR2 YSYEKL. Trimming took 4 bases from V and 6 from J; bases not matched to a gene: 10. CDR3 protein: CASSLGTGRGVQPQHF. The CDR3, as DNA: TGCGCCAGCAGCCTCGGGACAGGGCGAGGGGTTCAGCCCCAGCATTTT.

This clone appeared a few times. V is TRBV28 and J is TRBJ1-4, with D possibly being TRBD1 (5 bases). The CDR3 contains 13 residues. The germline CDR1 and CDR2 sequences are MDHEN and SYDVKM. The V gene lost 7 bases and the J gene lost 3 bases, with 9 bases spanning the gap. The CDR3 coding sequence is TGTGCCAGCAAGGGGCCCTCTAATGAAAAACTGTTTTTT. Encoded protein: CASKGPSNEKLFF.

This chain joins TRBV15 and TRBJ1-1, with D perhaps matching TRBD1 (6 bases). V was pared by 5 bases and J by 8 bases, with 15 bases between. Germline-derived CDR1 and CDR2 are LNHNV and YYDKDF (reference sequence). The CDR3 extends over 13 amino acids. The DNA for the CDR3 is TGTGCCACCAGCGTACGGGACACGGCCGAAGCTTTCTTT. This sequence encodes CATSVRDTAEAFF. Full variable domain (rest looked up from reference TRBV15 and TRBJ1-1): DAMVIQNPRYQVTQFGKPVTLSCSQTLNHNVMYWYQQKSSQAPKLLFHYYDKDFNNEADTPDNFQSRRPNTSFCFLDIRSPGLGDTAMYLCATSVRDTAEAFFGQGTRLTVV.

The J gene is TRBJ2-3, the V gene TRBV7-6, with D perhaps TRBD1 (5 bases). Germline CDR1 is SGHVS and CDR2 is FNYEAQ. There are 14 residues in the CDR3. The V gene lost 2 bases and the J gene lost 4 bases, with 10 bases spanning the gap. In DNA form, the CDR3 reads TGTGCCAGCAGCTTAACGGCAGGGCCAGATACGCAGTATTTT. Translated, it gives CASSLTAGPDTQYF. Based on the CDR3 plus reference TRBV7-6 and TRBJ2-3, the full variable domain is GAGVSQSPRYKVTKRGQDVALRCDPISGHVSLYWYRQALGQGPEFLTYFNYEAQQDKSGLPNDRFSAERPEGSISTLTIQRTEQRDSAMYRCASSLTAGPDTQYFGPGTRLTVL.

This clone was observed a single time. The J gene is TRBJ2-1, the V gene TRBV6-5; possibly TRBD2 for D (5 bases). V lost 7 bases to trimming and J lost 9 bases, with 19 bases between them. CDR1 is MNHEY and CDR2 is SVGAGI in the germline V gene. CDR3 length equals 14 residues. The DNA for the CDR3 is TGTGCCAGCACGCCCCCGGGGAGTTTTTTTGAGCAGTTCTTC. Translating gives CASTPPGSFFEQFF.

The rearrangement links TRBV3-1 (or the pseudogene TRBV3-2) to TRBJ2-3, with D unresolved. CDR3 length: 15 residues. V shed 2 bases and J shed 5 bases, with 14 bases lying between them. Germline CDR1 is LGHDT and CDR2 is YNNKEL (reference sequence). CDR3 sequence: CASSQTFGSGDTQYF. DNA for the CDR3: TGTGCCAGCAGCCAAACCTTCGGGTCTGGAGATACGCAGTATTTT.